This entry lists 5 T cell receptor beta chains sequenced from one sample in a study of blood T cell repertoires in COVID-19. The data were produced by immunoSEQ multiplex PCR, yet TCRdb's version contains in-frame clones alone and is incomplete. The sample has about 120,000 clones, about four fifths seen once. Specimen: peripheral blood. The receptor set was obtained from a man in his 70s with acute or convalescent COVID-19.

CDR3 DNA: TGTGCCAGCAGCGTAGAGGGGACAGGATTTAACTACAATGAGCAGTTCTTC. It is translated as CASSVEGTGFNYNEQFF. The chain has TRBV9 and TRBJ2-1, with 8 positions matching TRBD1. The CDR3 is 17 residues long. Germline CDR1 SGDLS, CDR2 YYNGEE. The trim removed 0 bases at V and 3 bases at J, leaving 8 bases unmatched.

The chain carries TRBV6-4 and TRBJ2-3, with 8 bases identical to TRBD2. CDR1 and CDR2 (germline): MRHNA, SNTAGT. The V gene end was trimmed by 4 bases and the J gene end by 7 bases; junction bases not matched to a gene: 13. This CDR3 spans 16 amino acids. This CDR3 reads CASSAADRGGLHTQYF. DNA of the CDR3: TGTGCCAGCAGTGCCGCAGACCGGGGGGGTCTTCATACGCAGTATTTT.

The chain links TRBV29-1 to TRBJ2-5; possibly TRBD1 for D (5 bases). Between the trimmed V and J ends, which lost 4 bases and 1 base, there was a span of 16 bases. Germline loops: CDR1 SQVTM, CDR2 ANQGSEA. CDR3 length equals 15 residues. CDR3 residues: CSVVIGAGTQETQYF. The CDR3 DNA reads TGCAGCGTTGTAATTGGGGCCGGAACCCAAGAGACCCAGTACTTC.

The rearrangement links TRBV21-1 to TRBJ1-6. TRBV21-1 is a pseudogene. The CDR3 is 14 residues long. The CDR3 region has the DNA TGTGCCAGCAGTGGGGGGGGTCCGGATTCACCCCTCCACTTT. Translating gives CASSGGGPDSPLHF.

The chain joins TRBV19 to TRBJ1-1; 7 bases align to TRBD1. Trimming took 7 bases from V and 1 from J; bases not matched to a gene: 6. Germline V gene sequence: CDR1 LNHDA, CDR2 SQIVND (reference sequence). This CDR3 is 14 amino acids long. CDR3 in amino acids: CASNARTGNTEAFF. CDR3 nucleotide sequence: TGTGCCAGTAACGCCCGGACAGGGAACACTGAAGCTTTCTTT.